A single sample gave rise to the 9 T cell receptor beta chains below, sequenced in a study of T cell clonotyping in hematopoietic cell transplantation. TCRdb's copy holds only in-frame clones and misses some; the assay was immunoSEQ multiplex PCR. The sample includes tens of thousands of clones, around 95% seen only once; the top ten take around 0.85%. The sample taken for sequencing was peripheral blood mononuclear cells. Receptors were obtained from a woman between 50 and 59 years old in good health. Some clones in this sample may be carry-over from other donors' samples.

V usage is TRBV6-6 and J usage is TRBJ1-1, with 7 bases fitting TRBD1. The CDR3 is 15 amino acids. Losses at the gene ends were 4 bases for V and 3 bases for J; bases not matched to a gene: 8. Germline assignment: CDR1 MNHNY and CDR2 SVGAGI (reference sequence). In DNA form, the CDR3 reads TGTGCCAGCAGTTCTCGACAGGGATGGGACACTGAAGCTTTCTTT. Encoded protein: CASSSRQGWDTEAFF.

This chain connects TRBV4-2 to TRBJ2-5, with D uncertain. V gave up 0 bases and J gave up 3 bases, with 11 bases separating them. The CDR3 length is 15 residues. CDR1 and CDR2 (germline): LGHNA, YNFKEQ. This chain's CDR3 is CASSQDLGHEETQYF. In nucleotides, the CDR3 is TGTGCCAGCAGCCAAGATTTAGGTCATGAAGAGACCCAGTACTTC.

CDR3: CASSAQGRRMNTEAFF. In DNA form, the CDR3 reads TGTGCCAGCAGTGCGCAGGGTAGGAGGATGAACACTGAAGCTTTCTTT. The chain carries TRBV25-1 and TRBJ1-1; D may be TRBD1 (5 bases). The germline V gene has CDR1 MGHDK and CDR2 SYGVNS. The CDR3 has 16 residues. V lost 4 bases and J lost 0, with 15 bases in between. Filled out from reference TRBV25-1 and TRBJ1-1, the complete variable domain reads EADIYQTPRYLVIGTGKKITLECSQTMGHDKMYWYQQDPGMELHLIHYSYGVNSTEKGDLSSESTVSRIRTEHFPLTLESARPSHTSQYLCASSAQGRRMNTEAFFGQGTRLTVV.

The chain uses TRBV7-2 and TRBJ2-7; the match to TRBD1 covers 7 bases. Germline assignment: CDR1 SGHTA and CDR2 FQGNSA. The V and J ends lost 5 bases and 1 base, in that order; junction bases with no gene match: 5. This CDR3 spans 14 amino acids. This CDR3 reads CASSPRQGSYEQYF. In nucleotides, the CDR3 is TGTGCCAGCAGCCCCCGACAGGGTTCCTACGAGCAGTACTTC.

The rearrangement uses TRBV10-3 and TRBJ2-5, with D perhaps matching TRBD1 or TRBD2 (5 bases each). Per the germline V gene, CDR1 is ENHRY and CDR2 is SYGVKD. This CDR3 has 13 residues. V was trimmed by 5 bases and J by 0 bases, leaving 7 bases between them. CDR3 residues: CAISTGHQETQYF. In DNA form, the CDR3 reads TGTGCCATCAGTACGGGACACCAAGAGACCCAGTACTTC.

V usage is TRBV4-1 and J usage is TRBJ1-1, with D unclear. V shed 4 bases and J shed 1 base, with 16 bases lying between them. The CDR3 is 16 amino acids. Germline V gene sequence: CDR1 MGHRA, CDR2 YSYEKL. The CDR3 region has the DNA TGCGCCAGCAGCCTGTCTTTCGGTCCTTCGAACACTGAAGCTTTCTTT. Its translation is CASSLSFGPSNTEAFF.

CDR3 in amino acids: CASSLAAGTAEQYF. Written as DNA, the CDR3 is TGCGCCAGCAGCTTGGCCGCAGGTACGGCCGAGCAGTACTTC. The J gene is TRBJ2-7, the V gene TRBV5-1; D is ambiguous. Germline-derived CDR1 and CDR2 are SGHRS and YFSETQ. CDR3 length equals 14 residues. Between the trimmed V and J ends, which lost 0 bases and 6 bases, there was a span of 13 bases.

The V gene is TRBV19, the J gene TRBJ1-1; 10 nucleotides line up with TRBD1. This CDR3 is 14 amino acids long. Germline V lookup: CDR1 LNHDA, CDR2 SQIVND (reference sequence). The ends lost 4 bases at V and 6 bases at J; junction bases unmatched: 5. The CDR3 sequence: CASSTTGGAPEAFF. In nucleotides, the CDR3 is TGTGCCAGTAGTACGACAGGGGGCGCCCCTGAAGCTTTCTTT. The full variable domain, completed using reference TRBV19 and TRBJ1-1, is DGGITQSPKYLFRKEGQNVTLSCEQNLNHDAMYWYRQDPGQGLRLIYYSQIVNDFQKGDIAEGYSVSREKKESFPLTVTSAQKNPTAFYLCASSTTGGAPEAFFGQGTRLTVV.

V usage is TRBV7-2 and J usage is TRBJ1-2; 12 bases agree with TRBD1. After removal of 5 bases from V and 3 bases from J, the junction contained 4 bases not matched to a gene. Germline V gives CDR1 SGHTA, CDR2 FQGNSA. This CDR3 contains 15 residues. DNA for the CDR3: TGTGCCAGCAGCCTCGGGACAGGGGGCGACTATGGCTACACCTTC. Protein: CASSLGTGGDYGYTF.